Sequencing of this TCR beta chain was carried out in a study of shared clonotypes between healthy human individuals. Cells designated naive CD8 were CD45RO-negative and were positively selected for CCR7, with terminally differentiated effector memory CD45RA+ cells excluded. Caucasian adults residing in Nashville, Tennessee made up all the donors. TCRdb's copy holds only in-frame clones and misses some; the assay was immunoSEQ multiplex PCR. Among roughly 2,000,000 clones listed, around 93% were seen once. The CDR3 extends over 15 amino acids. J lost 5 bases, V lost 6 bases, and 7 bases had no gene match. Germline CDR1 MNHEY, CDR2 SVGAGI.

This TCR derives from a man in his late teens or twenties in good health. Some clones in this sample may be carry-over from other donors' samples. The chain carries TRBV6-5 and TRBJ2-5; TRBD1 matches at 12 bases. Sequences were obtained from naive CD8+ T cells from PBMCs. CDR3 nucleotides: TGTGCCAGCAGACCGGGACAGGGGGCATGGGAGACCCAGTACTTC. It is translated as CASRPGQGAWETQYF.